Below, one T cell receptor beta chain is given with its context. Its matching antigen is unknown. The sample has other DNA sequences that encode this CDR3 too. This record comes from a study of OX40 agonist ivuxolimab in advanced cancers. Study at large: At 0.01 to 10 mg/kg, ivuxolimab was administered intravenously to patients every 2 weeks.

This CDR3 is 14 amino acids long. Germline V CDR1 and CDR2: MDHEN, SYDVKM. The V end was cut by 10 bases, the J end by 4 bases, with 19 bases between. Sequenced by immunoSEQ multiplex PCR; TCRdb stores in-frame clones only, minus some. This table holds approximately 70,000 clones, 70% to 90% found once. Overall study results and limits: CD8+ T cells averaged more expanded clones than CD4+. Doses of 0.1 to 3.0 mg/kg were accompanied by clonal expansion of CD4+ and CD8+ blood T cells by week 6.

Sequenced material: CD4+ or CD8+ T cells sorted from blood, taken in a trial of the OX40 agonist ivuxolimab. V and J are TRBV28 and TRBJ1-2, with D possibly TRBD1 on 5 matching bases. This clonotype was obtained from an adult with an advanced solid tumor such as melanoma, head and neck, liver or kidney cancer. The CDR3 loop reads CAIPGSGGSYGYTF. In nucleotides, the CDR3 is TGTGCCATCCCCGGGAGTGGGGGGAGCTATGGCTACACCTTC.